This record concerns one T cell receptor beta chain sequence. The study drew participants aged about 18 to 89 years from under 30 US areas. Clinical history as reported by participants underpinned cohort assignment. The germline V and J ends were trimmed by 4 bases and 4 bases, with 14 bases remaining between them. From germline, CDR1 is SGDLS and CDR2 YYNGEE. The CDR3 sequence is 14 residues long. The data stem from a study of blood T cell repertoires in COVID-19. Across the whole study: T cells, B-cell-depleted T cells, or PBMCs provided the cDNA or gDNA that served as material.

Methods used by the authors: Amplification with reference gene primers provided the estimates of nucleated cell counts. Profiled with immunoSEQ multiplex PCR; TCRdb holds only in-frame clones, not every one. The V and J calls and clone size were taken over from that table, and D and trimming were inferred from the DNA. Of some 200,000 clones listed, about nine tenths are singletons. V gene TRBV9 combines with J gene TRBJ1-2, with D possibly matching TRBD1 (6 bases). The sequence was obtained from a woman in her thirties or forties with acute COVID-19. The sequenced material came from PBMCs or T cells enriched from blood (not recorded which). This CDR3 reads CASSPGQGIYGYTF. As DNA, the CDR3 is TGTGCCAGCAGCCCTGGGCAGGGGATCTATGGCTACACCTTC.